What follows is one T cell receptor (beta chain) and its context. As yet, its antigen is unknown. The sample comes from a study of T-cell memory formation after mild COVID-19. Study at large: Largely, TCR clusters stayed within a single donor. Study-wide points: From day 15 to 85, contracting clones were balanced between CD4 and CD8, whereas later expanders leaned toward CD4+. Among contracting clones, CD4+ were mainly CM/EM and CD8+ enriched in EMRA.

TCRalpha and TCRbeta libraries used 5'RACE with constant-segment primers and UMIs. TCRdb reprocessed the 5' RACE reads with MiXCR, giving one entry per CDR3 protein. This table has under 300,000 distinct CDR3 sequences, 8% to 10% appearing once. CDR3 size: 13 residues. CDR1 is MNHEY and CDR2 is SMNVEV in the germline V gene (reference sequence). Trimming shortened V by 3 bases and J by 6 bases, and 12 bases separated the two germline ends. Sequencing was carried out using PBMCs or a T cell subset sorted from them (not recorded which). The clonotype was recovered from a man aged 18 to 30 who had mild COVID-19 (a few samples of this study predate the infection). Cell type and time point are not known. The chain joins TRBV27 to TRBJ2-7; D may be TRBD1 (5 bases). The CDR3 bases are TGTGCCAGCAGTTTTGCAGGGAATCGCGAGCAGTACTTC. Its protein is CASSFAGNREQYF.